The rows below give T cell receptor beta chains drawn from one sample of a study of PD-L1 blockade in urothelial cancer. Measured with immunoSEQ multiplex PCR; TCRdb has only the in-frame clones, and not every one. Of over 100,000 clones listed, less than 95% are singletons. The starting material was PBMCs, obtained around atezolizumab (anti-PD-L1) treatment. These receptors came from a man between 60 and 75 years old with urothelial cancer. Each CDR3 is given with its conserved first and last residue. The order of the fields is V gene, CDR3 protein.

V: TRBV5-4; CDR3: CASSGGMRGLTEAFF
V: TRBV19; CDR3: CASSTGGTYTDTQYF
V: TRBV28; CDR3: CASSSPPGQAYGYTF
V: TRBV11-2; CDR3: CASSSHRGSGGEGYTF
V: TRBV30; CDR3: CAWSLQVEAFF
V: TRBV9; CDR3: CASSRGQVQETQYF
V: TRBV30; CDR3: CAWSVVGYTF
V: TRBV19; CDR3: CASSAAGGGPDTQYF
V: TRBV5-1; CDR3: CASTPTPAGSEAFF
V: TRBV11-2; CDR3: CASSPVRGSSYNEQFF
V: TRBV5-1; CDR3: CASSLTGLSSGETQYF
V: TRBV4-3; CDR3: CASSQDVGISYEQYF
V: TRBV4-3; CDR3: CASSPGYGSTDTQYF
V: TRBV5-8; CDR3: CASSKGGLAGTDEQYF
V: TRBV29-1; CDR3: CSAGGGDGEAFF
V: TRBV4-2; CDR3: CASSQNSGADTQYF
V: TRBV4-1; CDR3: CASRAAGGHEQYF
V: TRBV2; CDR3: CASSPLTSGNYNEQFF
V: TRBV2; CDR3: CASSKDRVRADTQYF
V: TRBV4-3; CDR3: CASSQSQRGNYNEQFF
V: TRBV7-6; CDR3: CASSLGTGANTEAFF
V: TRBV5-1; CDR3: CASSLAEGPANEKLFF
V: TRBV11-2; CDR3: CASSFQGNTEAFF
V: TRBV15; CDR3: CATSTDRGRDYGYTF
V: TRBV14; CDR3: CASRRPSSREWGEQYF
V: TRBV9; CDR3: CASNPGTSYYNEQFF
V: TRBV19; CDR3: CASTRDSADTQYF
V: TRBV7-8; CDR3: CASSRSGQNTGELFF
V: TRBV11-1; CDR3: CASSLVGTTLEETQYF
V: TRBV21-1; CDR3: CASSRSNRVWTIYF
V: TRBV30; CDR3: CAWSPPDRARNYGYTF
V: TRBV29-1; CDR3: CSVRQGAQPQHF
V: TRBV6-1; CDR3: CASPGVLGTDTQYF
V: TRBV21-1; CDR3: CASRKGLAYNEQFF
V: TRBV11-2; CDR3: CASTLGGSNTGELFF
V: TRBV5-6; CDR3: CASSLIRTSGGASEQYF
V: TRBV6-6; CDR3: CASSYSEGSNYGYTF
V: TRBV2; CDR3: CASSPPGQGGGGYTF
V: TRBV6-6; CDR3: CASSSNRAGNTIYF
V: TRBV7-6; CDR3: CASSQWSGQAADTQYF
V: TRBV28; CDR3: CASSFGGSSYEQYF
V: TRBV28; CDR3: CASSHRDSSYNEQFF
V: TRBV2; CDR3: CASSLSGSSYEQYF
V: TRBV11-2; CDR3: CASSLRLASGSWQETQYF
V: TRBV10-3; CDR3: CATGASVGSPLHF
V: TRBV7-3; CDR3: CASSLTRSEQFF
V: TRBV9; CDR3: CASSVGDRGQPQHF
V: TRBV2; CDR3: CASSSGTGYEQYF
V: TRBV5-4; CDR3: CASSLPLAGADTQYF
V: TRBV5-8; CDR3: CASTSTDTQYF
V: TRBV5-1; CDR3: CASSLSGGRRPSTDTQYF
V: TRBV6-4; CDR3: CASSLNHHRGSYEQYF
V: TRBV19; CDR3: CASSSRLAGGPPGEQFF
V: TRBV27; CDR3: CASSLPAGELFF
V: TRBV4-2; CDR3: CASSQEDRGFGELFF
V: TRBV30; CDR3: CAWSSSSETQYF
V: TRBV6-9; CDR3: CASSTEGTGGPHEQYF